This entry concerns a single T cell receptor (beta chain). Antigen unknown. Noted time point: cycle 4 day 1 (C4D1), after five to seven weeks of nivolumab. The patients all showed relapse after autologous stem cell transplantation, while their brentuximab vedotin exposure varied. This sample was included in a study of PD-1 blockade in classical Hodgkin lymphoma. The method was immunoSEQ multiplex PCR; TCRdb's version includes in-frame clones alone and lacks a portion of them. The sample shows some 20,000 clones, 80% of them seen only once. Whole-study findings and limits: Newly diagnosed patients were said to have less baseline TCR diversity than healthy donors did.

V shed 8 bases and J 4 bases; nucleotides not matched to a gene: 16. Germline values: CDR1 SEHNR, CDR2 FQNEAQ (reference sequence). The length of the CDR3 is 17 residues. This chain links TRBV7-9 with TRBJ2-1; 8 bases map to TRBD2. The specimen was peripheral blood mononuclear cells (PBMCs), collected before the fourth cycle of nivolumab. The TCR originated in a human donor with classical Hodgkin lymphoma. CDR3 DNA: TGTGCCAGCGCGACCCCGAGGGTTAGCGGGACATACAATGAGCAGTTCTTC. Residues: CASATPRVSGTYNEQFF. The variable domain in full, completed from reference TRBV7-9 and TRBJ2-1, reads DTGVSQNPRHKITKRGQNVTFRCDPISEHNRLYWYRQTLGQGPEFLTYFQNEAQLEKSRLLSDRFSAERPKGSFSTLEIQRTEQGDSAMYLCASATPRVSGTYNEQFFGPGTRLTVL.